A selection of T cell receptor beta chains follows, all from one sample in a study of blood T cell repertoires in COVID-19. This table comes from immunoSEQ multiplex PCR, and its TCRdb copy is limited to in-frame clones, with some not included. The sample has 60,000 to 75,000 clones; 86% are singletons. Sequencing used peripheral blood. These receptor sequences come from a man aged 25 to 40 with acute or convalescent COVID-19. Both conserved end residues are part of each CDR3. D genes are given only for firm matches. Clone size is given for some rows only: seen once, a few or many times, or a class if the clone is expanded.

size	D	V	J	DNA	CDR3
once	TRBD1	TRBV7-8	TRBJ2-5	TGTGCCAGCAGCTTCAGAGGGACAGACCAAGAGACCCAGTACTTC	CASSFRGTDQETQYF
.	.	TRBV5-1	TRBJ1-2	TGCGCCAGCAGCTCCACAATTGACTCCCGTTTGGCGGGAAACTATGGCTACACCTTC	CASSSTIDSRLAGNYGYTF
.	.	TRBV6-5	TRBJ1-5	TGTGCCAGCAGTCCGTTTGGGCAGTACAATCAGCCCCAGCATTTT	CASSPFGQYNQPQHF
.	.	TRBV25-1	TRBJ2-3	TGTGCCAGCAGTCTGGACTCGGTGGCGGATACGCAGTATTTT	CASSLDSVADTQYF
.	TRBD2	TRBV5-4	TRBJ2-4	TGTGCCAGCAGCTTTCGGGGGGGAAACATTCAGTACTTC	CASSFRGGNIQYF
.	.	TRBV3-1/TRBV3-2	TRBJ2-2	TGTGCCAGCAGCCCAGGAGGCTCCACCGGGGAGCTGTTTTTT	CASSPGGSTGELFF
.	.	TRBV18	TRBJ2-3	TGTGCCAGCTCCCTTCCGCAATCGGGTACGCAGTATTTT	CASSLPQSGTQYF
.	TRBD2	TRBV27	TRBJ2-5	TGTGCCAGCAGTCCGGGACTAGCGGGATCGTACCAAGAGACCCAGTACTTC	CASSPGLAGSYQETQYF
.	.	TRBV27	TRBJ1-5	TGTGCCACCCGCGGGAACTTTGGACAGCCCCAGCATTTT	CATRGNFGQPQHF
once	TRBD1	TRBV24-1	TRBJ2-2	TGTGCCACCAGTGATACCAGGGGGCAAGCAATCGGGGAGCTGTTTTTT	CATSDTRGQAIGELFF
.	.	TRBV25-1	TRBJ1-6	TGTGCCAGCAGTGAATGGAGGGCCGGGGTCGGACCCCTCCACTTT	CASSEWRAGVGPLHF
.	TRBD2	TRBV14	TRBJ2-3	TGTGCCAGCAGCCAAGTAACTAGCGGGAGATCTCATACGCAGTATTTT	CASSQVTSGRSHTQYF
.	.	TRBV28	TRBJ1-5	TGTGCCAGCAGTTTAAACAGTCAGCCCCAGCATTTT	CASSLNSQPQHF
.	TRBD2	TRBV6-6	TRBJ2-1	TGTGCCAGCAGTCCTAGGGCCCCGGGACTAGCGGCCTCTAACAATGAGCAGTTCTTC	CASSPRAPGLAASNNEQFF
few	TRBD2	TRBV6-4	TRBJ2-1	TGTGCCAGCAGTGACAGCGGGGGGGCCAATGAGCAGTTCTTC	CASSDSGGANEQFF
.	.	TRBV10-3	TRBJ1-1	TGTGCCATCAGTGAGTGGGGTGGACTAGTGAACACTGAAGCTTTCTTT	CAISEWGGLVNTEAFF
medium-sized	TRBD2	TRBV27	TRBJ2-5	TGTGCCAGCAGCCCCTCTAGCGGCGTAGAGACCCAGTACTTC	CASSPSSGVETQYF
.	.	TRBV29-1	TRBJ2-3	TGCAGCGTTGATAAAGCGGCTGGCACAGATACGCAGTATTTT	CSVDKAAGTDTQYF
.	.	TRBV27	TRBJ1-2	TGTGCCAGCAGTTTAACAGGGCGCTATGGCTACACCTTC	CASSLTGRYGYTF
.	TRBD1	TRBV20-1	TRBJ2-7	TGCAGTGCTAGTTCCGGGACAGGGAACTACGAGCAGTACTTC	CSASSGTGNYEQYF
.	TRBD1	TRBV9	TRBJ1-2	TGTGCCAGCAGCGTAGTAGCAGGGGGTTTCGGCGGCTACACCTTC	CASSVVAGGFGGYTF
.	.	TRBV9	TRBJ1-2	TGTGCCAGCAGCGGGGGAGGCACCTACACCTTC	CASSGGGTYTF
.	.	TRBV12-3/TRBV12-4	TRBJ2-3	TGTGCCAGCGCAGGGGCAGGGGATACGCAGTATTTT	CASAGAGDTQYF
.	TRBD1	TRBV9	TRBJ2-2	TGTGCCAGCAGCGTAGTGGGACAGGGAGACACCGGGGAGCTGTTTTTT	CASSVVGQGDTGELFF
.	.	TRBV18	TRBJ1-1	TGTGCCAGCTCACTCAGGGAGGTAACTGAAGCTTTCTTT	CASSLREVTEAFF